This TCR beta chain was recorded in a study of long-term antiretroviral therapy in people with HIV. The study drew at least one pre-ART and at least two post-ART PBMC samples from every donor. CDR3 length equals 16 residues. The junction had 11 bases not matched to a gene; V was cut back by 5 bases and J by 1 base. Germline assignment: CDR1 SGHVS and CDR2 FQNEAQ. At survey level, the immunoSEQ assay was run in its v3.0 version. Per sample, sequencing targeted about 40,000-55,000 T-cell genomes. Data came from immunoSEQ multiplex PCR; TCRdb stores just in-frame clones and leaves some out. The profile covers roughly 34,000 clones, with around 75% appearing a single time and roughly 3.1% taken by the ten largest.

The chain links TRBV7-8 to TRBJ2-7; 7 nucleotides agree with TRBD1. This TCR derives from a man between 18 and 35 years old with HIV. Material: unsorted PBMCs, obtained 1.9 years after starting antiretroviral therapy. The CDR3 DNA is TGTGCCAGCAGCGCCTACGGGAACAGGGGATCCTACGAGCAGTACTTC. This translates into CASSAYGNRGSYEQYF.